This T cell receptor (beta chain) is from a study of cytomegalovirus exposure and HLA in healthy donors. Germline CDR1 is SGHRS and CDR2 is YFSETQ. The CDR3 consists of 15 residues. V was pared by 0 bases and J by 2 bases, with 10 bases between. A multiplex PCR was run with 60 Vbeta primers and 13 Jbeta primers. TCRdb's copy holds only in-frame clones and misses some; the assay was immunoSEQ multiplex PCR. The table lists 75,000 to 100,000 clones, around three quarters of them singletons. Sequences were obtained from PBMCs. The rearrangement joins TRBV5-1 to TRBJ2-3; D might be TRBD1 (6 bases). The origin of this receptor is a man aged 25-45 years in good health and CMV-seronegative. The CDR3 here is CASSLAGDITDTQYF. The CDR3 DNA follows: TGCGCCAGCAGCTTGGCCGGGGACATCACAGATACGCAGTATTTT.